This paragraph covers one T cell receptor (beta chain) sequence. Its antigen remains unidentified. This entry is derived from a study of Ad26.COV2.S vaccination and SARS-CoV-2 variants. Study-level findings and limits: Vaccinees reportedly had broad spike-specific CD8+ and CD4+ T cell responses.

TCRdb's copy holds only in-frame clones and misses some; the assay was immunoSEQ multiplex PCR. The sample consists of about 350,000 clones, 88% of them appearing once. Treatment given: roughly 19 received Ad26.COV2.S at low or high dose, single or two shots; roughly 5 received placebo; per-sample allocation not given. Specimen acquisition occurred on day 63 following the initial vaccine or placebo injection. The CDR3 length is 14 residues. Per the germline V gene, CDR1 is MNHNY and CDR2 is SVGAGI (reference sequence). Trimming took off 6 bases at V and 7 bases at J, with 16 bases between the two ends.

This material consisted of peripheral blood, taken in a trial of Ad26.COV2.S vaccine versus placebo. This sequence joins TRBV6-6 and TRBJ1-5, with a possible D match to TRBD1 (5 bases). This receptor was obtained from a person between 18 and 60 years old who received the Ad26.COV2.S COVID-19 vaccine or a placebo. DNA for the CDR3: TGTGCCAGCAGCCATTCACTCAGGGACCAGCCCCAGCATTTT. Residues: CASSHSLRDQPQHF.